This is a list of T cell receptor beta chains from one sample in a study of naive and memory T cell subsets. TCRdb re-analysed the 5' RACE reads in MiXCR, keeping a single row per CDR3 protein. The sample contains approximately 32,000 distinct CDR3 sequences, over 15% of which appear only once. Receptors originate from a female donor in good health. Both conserved end residues are part of each CDR3. The D gene is left open where the match is weak. Expanded clones are given a class, and other clones once, few, many or no size at all.

d_call,v_call,j_call,clone_size,cdr3_nt,cdr3_aa
TRBD1,TRBV5-1,TRBJ2-7,-,TGCGCCAGCAGTAAAGGACAGGCGCCTTCTAGCGAGCAGTACTTC,CASSKGQAPSSEQYF
TRBD1,TRBV29-1,TRBJ1-5,many,TGCAGCGTTGGCGGACAGGGATCAAACCAGCCCCAGCATTTT,CSVGGQGSNQPQHF
TRBD1,TRBV20-1,TRBJ1-2,-,TGCAGTGCTAGCGCGGGACAGACCGCTAACTATGGCTACACCTTC,CSASAGQTANYGYTF
-,TRBV20-1,TRBJ2-7,-,TGCAGTGCGCCGGACAAGGGGTCCTCCTACGAGCAGTACTTC,CSAPDKGSSYEQYF
TRBD1,TRBV29-1,TRBJ1-2,few,TGCAGCGTTGTTGCGGACAGGGTGAACTATGGCGACACCTTC,CSVVADRVNYGDTF
-,TRBV5-1,TRBJ1-2,-,TGCGCCAGCAGCTTCGAGGCTAACTATGGCTACACCTTC,CASSFEANYGYTF
TRBD1,TRBV29-1,TRBJ1-1,few,TGCAGCGTTAGGGATACAGGGGGCTCGCGGACTGAAGCTTTCTTT,CSVRDTGGSRTEAFF
-,TRBV18,TRBJ1-2,medium-sized,TGTGCCAGCTCCCAGGGCGAGGGGCTTGGCTACACCTTC,CASSQGEGLGYTF
-,TRBV20-1,TRBJ2-4,many,TGCAGTGCTAGAGAACCGGTTGGTAGGGCCAACATTCAGTACTTC,CSAREPVGRANIQYF
-,TRBV29-1,TRBJ2-7,many,TGCAGCGTTATACCAAGGTCCTACGAGCAGTACTTC,CSVIPRSYEQYF
-,TRBV7-3,TRBJ2-4,-,TGTGCCAGCAGCTCCCACCTTCTCCAGGGTGCGGGTGCCAAAAACATTCAGTACTTC,CASSSHLLQGAGAKNIQYF
-,TRBV20-1,TRBJ1-2,few,TGCAGTGCTAGGGCGGGTGGTTCGCGAGATGGCTACACCTTC,CSARAGGSRDGYTF
-,TRBV6-2/TRBV6-3,TRBJ2-7,many,TGTGCCAGCAGTTACTCTGGGGGCGGCGAGCAGTACTTC,CASSYSGGGEQYF
-,TRBV10-2,TRBJ2-7,-,TGCGCCAGCAGTGAGTCAGGTTCCTACGAGCAGTACTTC,CASSESGSYEQYF
TRBD1,TRBV12-3/TRBV12-4,TRBJ2-1,medium-sized,TGTGCCAGCAGCACCCCGGGACAGGGCAATGAGCAGTTCTTC,CASSTPGQGNEQFF
TRBD1,TRBV29-1,TRBJ2-1,medium-sized,TGCAGCGTTGGGACAGGGGCGCTAAATGAGCAGTTCTTC,CSVGTGALNEQFF
-,TRBV20-1,TRBJ2-7,many,TGCAGTGCAGGACCGATGGGGTTAAGCTCCTACGAGCAGTACTTC,CSAGPMGLSSYEQYF
-,TRBV5-6,TRBJ2-5,many,TGTGCCAGCAGCTTCGGGGTTTCGAGTTACCTTGAGACCCAGTACTTC,CASSFGVSSYLETQYF
-,TRBV20-1,TRBJ2-1,many,TGCAGTGTAGGGACATTGGCTGACAATGAGCAGTTCTTC,CSVGTLADNEQFF
-,TRBV10-3,TRBJ1-4,-,TGTGCCATCAGTCGAGTGGGGGAAGGCGAAAAACTGTTTTTT,CAISRVGEGEKLFF
TRBD2,TRBV7-2,TRBJ2-5,medium-sized,TGTGCCAGCAGCTTCGGACTAGCAAGACAAGAGACCCAGTACTTC,CASSFGLARQETQYF
TRBD2,TRBV20-1,TRBJ2-5,many,TGCAGTGCCCCTAGCGGGCGCCACCGGGCCCAGTACTTC,CSAPSGRHRAQYF
TRBD1,TRBV28,TRBJ1-1,medium-sized,TGTGCCAGCAGTCGACAGGGCCTGAACACTGAAGCTTTCTTT,CASSRQGLNTEAFF
-,TRBV20-1,TRBJ1-5,few,TGCAGTGCTAGAGATTCCGGTGGGGGTTTTCAGCCCCAGCATTTT,CSARDSGGGFQPQHF
TRBD1,TRBV25-1,TRBJ2-5,-,TGTGCCAGCAGTGCCATCGACAGGGGGCGTGAGACCCAGTACTTC,CASSAIDRGRETQYF
TRBD1,TRBV5-6,TRBJ2-7,-,TGTGCCAGCAGCTTGGGATTCGGGACAGGGGTCGAGCAGTACTTC,CASSLGFGTGVEQYF
-,TRBV29-1,TRBJ2-5,-,TGCAGCGTTGAAGATGGGGCGGGGGCAGGGGGTGACGAGACCCAGTACTTC,CSVEDGAGAGGDETQYF
-,TRBV18,TRBJ2-1,once,TGTGCCAGCTCACCACCGGCAGGTAGCGATGAGCAGTTCTTC,CASSPPAGSDEQFF
-,TRBV20-1,TRBJ2-3,many,TGCAGTGCCCTTGACAGGACCTTGGGAGATACGCAGTATTTT,CSALDRTLGDTQYF
TRBD1,TRBV6-1,TRBJ1-1,few,TGTGCCAGCAGTGTTGTACAGGGGATGGGAACTGAAGCTTTCTTT,CASSVVQGMGTEAFF